These 27 T cell receptor beta chains were sequenced from one sample in a study of T cell responses to AZD1222 COVID-19 vaccine. This table comes from immunoSEQ multiplex PCR, and its TCRdb copy is limited to in-frame clones, with some not included. The data hold tens of thousands of clones, with 65% to 90% observed a single time. This specimen consisted of peripheral blood, obtained 28 days after the second AZD1222 dose. These receptors all stem from an adult who received the AZD1222 COVID-19 vaccine.

The chain links TRBV14 to TRBJ1-4, with D unclear. The CDR3 sequence is 13 residues long. Germline assignment: CDR1 SGHDN and CDR2 FVKESK. The germline V and J ends were trimmed by 4 bases and 5 bases, with 8 bases remaining between them. The CDR3 protein is CASSRAENEKLFF. CDR3 bases: TGTGCCAGCAGCCGGGCTGAGAATGAAAAACTGTTTTTT.

The rearrangement joins TRBV6-4 to TRBJ1-2; the D is unclear. The V end lost 6 bases, the J end lost 1 base, and 12 bases lay between the germline ends. The germline CDR1 and CDR2 sequences are MRHNA and SNTAGT. CDR3 length: 14 amino acids. The CDR3 DNA reads as TGTGCCAGCAGCCCCTCCTTGGATAACTATGGCTACACCTTC. It encodes CASSPSLDNYGYTF.

The V gene is TRBV7-2, the J gene TRBJ1-3, with D perhaps TRBD1 (6 bases). Germline-derived CDR1 and CDR2 are SGHTA and FQGNSA. Trimming shortened V by 0 bases and J by 4 bases, and 13 bases separated the two germline ends. CDR3 length equals 16 residues. CDR3 loop: CASSLAIGGSGNTIYF. For the CDR3, the DNA is TGTGCCAGCAGCTTAGCGATAGGGGGATCCGGAAACACCATATATTTT.

This clone was detected a few times. The gene calls are TRBV7-9 and TRBJ2-1; D call uncertain. CDR1 SEHNR and CDR2 FQNEAQ come from the germline V gene (reference sequence). Deletions cut 1 base from V and 6 bases from J, with 10 bases between. The CDR3 spans 14 residues. CDR3 sequence reads: CASSLVVSINEQFF. CDR3 sequence (DNA): TGTGCCAGCAGCTTAGTTGTTAGCATCAATGAGCAGTTCTTC.

The chain is built from TRBV10-2 and TRBJ1-5, with TRBD1 as a possible D gene (5 bases). Trimming removed 6 bases from V and 2 bases from J, with 11 bases in between. CDR3 length: 14 amino acids. Germline-derived CDR1 and CDR2 are WSHSY and SAAADI. As DNA, the CDR3 is TGCGCCAGCAGCGACGACAGAGGCAATCAGCCCCAGCATTTT. Translation gives CASSDDRGNQPQHF.

This clone was observed a single time. V and J are TRBV11-2 and TRBJ1-2; D is ambiguous. The germline V gene encodes CDR1 SGHAT and CDR2 FQNNGV. Trimming pared 5 bases from V and 5 bases from J, leaving 12 bases between. The CDR3 loop spans 13 amino acids. CDR3 in DNA: TGTGCCAGCAGCCCGGACGGACTGTATGGCTACACCTTC. Translating it yields CASSPDGLYGYTF. The variable domain in full, completed from reference TRBV11-2 and TRBJ1-2, reads EAGVAQSPRYKIIEKRQSVAFWCNPISGHATLYWYQQILGQGPKLLIQFQNNGVVDDSQLPKDRFSAERLKGVDSTLKIQPAKLEDSAVYLCASSPDGLYGYTFGSGTRLTVV.

V and J are TRBV19 and TRBJ1-5; the match to TRBD1 covers 8 bases. V gave up 5 bases and J gave up 0 bases; unmatched junction bases: 12. From germline, CDR1 is LNHDA and CDR2 SQIVND (reference sequence). This CDR3 is built from 18 residues. The CDR3 sequence is CASSAPDRGGYSNQPQHF. The CDR3 bases are TGTGCCAGTAGTGCGCCAGACAGGGGAGGTTATAGCAATCAGCCCCAGCATTTT.

This chain uses TRBV9 with TRBJ1-2, with a tentative D call TRBD1 (6 bases). Between the trimmed V and J ends, which lost 4 bases and 12 bases, there was a span of 22 bases. The CDR3 spans 14 residues. The germline V gene has CDR1 SGDLS and CDR2 YYNGEE. CDR3 nucleotide sequence: TGTGCCAGCAGCAAGGGGTGGACAGACCAGGGGCACACCTTC. This translates into CASSKGWTDQGHTF.

This sequence joins TRBV7-2 and TRBJ1-5; D not resolved. Germline V gene data show CDR1 as SGHTA and CDR2 as FQGNSA. The CDR3 totals 14 residues. The V and J ends lost 5 bases and 0 bases respectively, with 8 bases between them. CDR3 sequence (DNA): TGTGCCAGCAGCCCCCGCGGTAGCAATCAGCCCCAGCATTTT. This encodes CASSPRGSNQPQHF. Together with reference TRBV7-2 and TRBJ1-5, the CDR3 gives the full variable domain: GAGVSQSPSNKVTEKGKDVELRCDPISGHTALYWYRQSLGQGLEFLIYFQGNSAPDKSGLPSDRFSAERTGGSVSTLTIQRTQQEDSAVYLCASSPRGSNQPQHFGDGTRLSIL.

This sequence joins TRBV18 and TRBJ1-2; 7 bases line up with TRBD1. CDR1 is KGHSH, CDR2 LQKENI, per germline. CDR3 length: 14 amino acids. Trimming at V came to 5 bases and at J to 5 bases, leaving 8 bases not matched to a gene. CDR3 protein: CASSDRDRSYGYTF. CDR3 nucleotide sequence: TGTGCCAGCTCAGACCGGGACAGATCTTATGGCTACACCTTC.

The CDR3: CASGIAGAQTQYF. The CDR3 nucleotides are TGTGCCAGCGGTATCGCTGGTGCTCAGACCCAGTACTTC. V usage is TRBV7-3 and J usage is TRBJ2-5, with no clear D. The CDR3 is 13 amino acids. With 8 bases removed from V and 6 bases from J, the gap between germline ends came to 16 bases. Germline CDR1 is SGHTA and CDR2 is FQGTGA.

The chain uses TRBV28 and TRBJ1-3; D may be TRBD1 (6 bases). This CDR3 region has 13 residues. The germline V and J ends were trimmed by 8 bases and 6 bases, with 14 bases remaining between them. The germline CDR1 and CDR2 sequences are MDHEN and SYDVKM. CDR3: CASGTGSVNTIYF. The CDR3 DNA follows: TGTGCCAGCGGAACAGGGTCGGTAAACACCATATATTTT.

The chain is built from TRBV5-1 and TRBJ1-2, with D unclear. Germline V CDR1 and CDR2: SGHRS, YFSETQ. Between the trimmed V and J ends, which lost 5 bases and 8 bases, there was a span of 22 bases. There are 15 residues in the CDR3. The CDR3 loop is CASRIGSGRSWGYTF. The CDR3 DNA is TGCGCCAGCAGGATCGGGTCCGGGAGAAGCTGGGGCTACACCTTC.

J is TRBJ1-6 and V is TRBV11-1, with D hard to call. CDR3 size: 14 residues. Looked up from germline, CDR1 is SGHAT and CDR2 is FQDESV (reference sequence). Trimming removed 8 bases at V and 2 bases at J, with 10 bases between. The CDR3, as DNA: TGTGCCAGCCAAAGGACCGCCTATAATTCACCCCTCCACTTT. Residues: CASQRTAYNSPLHF.

In this sample, this clone turned up a few times. This chain connects TRBV5-6 to TRBJ2-7; 9 nucleotides line up with TRBD1. V trimming: 5 bases; J trimming: 4 bases; junction bases outside the gene matches: 7. The germline CDR1 and CDR2 sequences are SGHDT and YYEEEE. There are 14 residues in the CDR3. This CDR3 reads CASSGGTGTYEQYF. CDR3 nucleotide sequence: TGTGCCAGCAGTGGGGGGACAGGGACTTACGAGCAGTACTTC.

This chain connects TRBV12-3 or TRBV12-4 to TRBJ1-4, with D tentatively TRBD1 (5 bases). The V end lost 6 bases, the J end lost 6 bases, and 11 bases lay between the germline ends. This CDR3 spans 13 amino acids. The CDR3 region is CASSRGQYEKLFF. Here the CDR3 DNA reads TGTGCCAGCAGCCGCGGACAATATGAAAAACTGTTTTTT.

The genes are TRBV11-2 and TRBJ2-7; 9 bases match TRBD2. The CDR3 extends over 16 amino acids. Losses at the gene ends were 1 base for V and 0 bases for J; bases not matched to a gene: 4. The germline V gene has CDR1 SGHAT and CDR2 FQNNGV. The CDR3, as DNA: TGTGCCAGCAGCTTAGGGAGCGGGGGGCGCTCCTACGAGCAGTACTTC. Protein sequence: CASSLGSGGRSYEQYF.

The chain couples TRBV7-3 to TRBJ2-1, with D possibly matching TRBD2 (6 bases). Per germline, CDR1 SGHTA and CDR2 FQGTGA. Trimming stripped 2 bases from V and 10 bases from J, with 21 bases between. This CDR3 spans 16 amino acids. CDR3 protein: CASSLSGGNPFREQFF. CDR3 DNA sequence: TGTGCCAGCAGCTTATCAGGAGGGAACCCATTTCGGGAGCAGTTCTTC.

The V and J genes are TRBV4-1 and TRBJ1-2, with TRBD1 as a possible D gene (5 bases). The CDR3 has 14 residues. Germline loops: CDR1 MGHRA, CDR2 YSYEKL. V lost 4 bases and J 3 bases, leaving 12 bases between the germline ends. CDR3 loop: CASSPQRGYYGYTF. Here the CDR3 DNA reads TGCGCCAGCAGCCCGCAGAGGGGTTACTATGGCTACACCTTC.

This chain uses TRBV28 with TRBJ1-2; 8 bases fit TRBD1. Germline loops: CDR1 MDHEN, CDR2 SYDVKM. V trimming: 2 bases; J trimming: 6 bases; junction bases outside the gene matches: 5. The CDR3 has 14 amino acids. The CDR3 reads CASSLMTGENGYTF. CDR3 nucleotides: TGTGCCAGCAGTTTAATGACAGGGGAGAATGGCTACACCTTC.

The V call is TRBV3-1 (or the pseudogene TRBV3-2), the J call TRBJ1-5; D is unresolved. Deletions cut 3 bases from V and 4 bases from J, with 4 bases between. This CDR3 has 12 residues. Germline-derived CDR1 and CDR2 are LGHDT and YNNKEL (reference sequence). As DNA, the CDR3 is TGTGCCAGCAGCCAGGGTAATCAGCCCCAGCATTTT. The encoded protein is CASSQGNQPQHF.

The CDR3 DNA reads as TGCAGCGTTGACATGTACAATTCCGGGACAGTGAACACCGGGGAGCTGTTTTTT. Residues: CSVDMYNSGTVNTGELFF. The gene calls are TRBV29-1 and TRBJ2-2; TRBD1 aligns across 7 bases. The CDR3 length is 18 residues. With 3 bases clipped from V and 1 base from J, the junction kept 14 bases outside the gene matches. Germline CDR1 is SQVTM and CDR2 is ANQGSEA.

The CDR3 spells CASSFSSGNTIYF. The CDR3, as DNA: TGTGCCAGCAGTTTTAGCTCTGGAAACACCATATATTTT. The chain recombines TRBV12-3 or TRBV12-4 with TRBJ1-3; D is unclear. V lost 3 bases and J 0 bases, leaving 3 bases between the germline ends. The CDR3 totals 13 residues.

V is TRBV5-1 and J is TRBJ1-5; 7 nucleotides match TRBD1. The junction had 5 bases not matched to a gene; V was cut back by 4 bases and J by 1 base. The germline V gene has CDR1 SGHRS and CDR2 YFSETQ. This CDR3 is 15 amino acids long. CDR3 bases: TGCGCCAGCAGCCCCCGGACAGGAAGCAATCAGCCCCAGCATTTT. Encoded protein: CASSPRTGSNQPQHF.

The rearrangement joins TRBV7-9 to TRBJ2-1; D is perhaps TRBD2 (5 bases). Between the trimmed V and J ends, which lost 0 bases and 8 bases, there was a span of 20 bases. The CDR3 sequence is 17 residues long. Germline V gene lookup returns CDR1 SEHNR and CDR2 FQNEAQ (reference sequence). The CDR3 DNA follows: TGTGCCAGCAGCTTAGCAAGCGGTCTAGCAGGTTGGGATGAGCAGTTCTTC. This gives the protein CASSLASGLAGWDEQFF. Based on the CDR3 plus reference TRBV7-9 and TRBJ2-1, the full variable domain is DTGVSQNPRHKITKRGQNVTFRCDPISEHNRLYWYRQTLGQGPEFLTYFQNEAQLEKSRLLSDRFSAERPKGSFSTLEIQRTEQGDSAMYLCASSLASGLAGWDEQFFGPGTRLTVL.

This clone is a singleton in its sample. The chain uses TRBV2 and TRBJ2-1; possibly TRBD1 or TRBD2 for D (6 bases each). CDR3 length: 17 residues. V lost 4 bases to trimming and J lost 8 bases, with 24 bases between them. Germline-derived CDR1 and CDR2 are SNHLY and FYNNEI. The CDR3 DNA reads as TGTGCCAGCAGTGTAGGGGGGAACAGGGATTGGATGGATGAGCAGTTCTTC. Translated: CASSVGGNRDWMDEQFF.

The V and J genes are TRBV6-5 and TRBJ1-2, with D tentatively TRBD1 (5 bases). The V end lost 6 bases, the J end lost 8 bases, and 13 bases lay between the germline ends. This CDR3 is built from 12 residues. Germline-derived CDR1 and CDR2 are MNHEY and SVGAGI. This chain's CDR3 is CASSLGGEGYTF. CDR3 bases: TGTGCCAGCAGCCTCGGGGGGGAAGGCTACACCTTC.